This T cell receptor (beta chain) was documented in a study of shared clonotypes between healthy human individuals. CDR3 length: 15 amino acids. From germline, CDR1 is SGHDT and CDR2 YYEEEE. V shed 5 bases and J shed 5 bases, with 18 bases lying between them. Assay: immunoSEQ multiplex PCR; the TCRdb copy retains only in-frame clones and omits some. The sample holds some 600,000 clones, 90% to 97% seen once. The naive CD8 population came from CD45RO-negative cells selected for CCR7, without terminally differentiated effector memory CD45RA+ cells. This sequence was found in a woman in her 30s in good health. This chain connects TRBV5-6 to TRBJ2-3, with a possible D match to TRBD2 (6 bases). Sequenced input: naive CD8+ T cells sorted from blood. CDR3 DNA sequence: TGTGCCAGCAGATTTGGGGTAAGGGAGGTAGATACGCAGTATTTT. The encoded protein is CASRFGVREVDTQYF.